Presented here are 12 T cell receptor beta chains from one specimen sequenced in a study of shared T cell receptors in the human thymus. The data were produced by immunoSEQ multiplex PCR, yet TCRdb's version contains in-frame clones alone and is incomplete. Among about 380,000 clones listed, 95% were seen once. Sequences were obtained from thymocytes. These receptors were obtained from a human donor.

The genes are TRBV7-5 and TRBJ2-7; the table's D call of TRBD2 was not tested on the DNA. TRBV7-5 is a pseudogene segment. The CDR3 covers 17 residues. The CDR3 bases are TGTGTCAGAAGCTTAGTAGGCGGGAGGACCTCTGGGTACGAGCAGTACTTC. This gives the protein CVRSLVGGRTSGYEQYF.

This clone was seen a single time. This chain uses TRBV5-6 with TRBJ2-7, with TRBD2 matching over 8 bases. The trim removed 4 bases at V and 0 bases at J, leaving 9 bases unmatched. The CDR3 spans 16 residues. Germline V gene lookup returns CDR1 SGHDT and CDR2 YYEEEE. As DNA, the CDR3 is TGTGCCAGCAGCCCCAAACTAGCGGCAAGCTCCTACGAGCAGTACTTC. Amino acid sequence: CASSPKLAASSYEQYF.

The CDR3 protein is CASSEDRVSNQPQHF. In nucleotides, the CDR3 is TGTGCCAGCAGTGAAGACAGGGTTAGCAATCAGCCCCAGCATTTT. This chain uses TRBV2 with TRBJ1-5; perhaps TRBD1 as D (6 bases). V dropped 1 base and J dropped 0 bases, with 7 bases sitting between them. The length of the CDR3 is 15 residues. Germline V gives CDR1 SNHLY, CDR2 FYNNEI.

The rearrangement links TRBV11-2 to TRBJ1-5, with D uncertain. The CDR3 contains 15 residues. V shed 5 bases and J shed 5 bases, with 16 bases lying between them. From germline, CDR1 is SGHAT and CDR2 FQNNGV. The CDR3 sequence: CASSVSREIYQPQHF. DNA of the CDR3: TGTGCCAGCAGCGTCTCTAGGGAGATTTATCAGCCCCAGCATTTT. Filled out from reference TRBV11-2 and TRBJ1-5, the complete variable domain reads EAGVAQSPRYKIIEKRQSVAFWCNPISGHATLYWYQQILGQGPKLLIQFQNNGVVDDSQLPKDRFSAERLKGVDSTLKIQPAKLEDSAVYLCASSVSREIYQPQHFGDGTRLSIL.

This chain joins TRBV6-1 and TRBJ2-5; D tentatively reads TRBD1 or TRBD2 (5 bases each). Trimming took off 3 bases at V and 5 bases at J, with 13 bases between the two ends. The CDR3 is 14 residues long. The germline V gene has CDR1 MNHNS and CDR2 SASEGT. In DNA form, the CDR3 reads TGTGCCAGCAGTGACCCACCGGGGACCGAGACCCAGTACTTC. This sequence encodes CASSDPPGTETQYF.

The chain uses TRBV6-1 and TRBJ2-2; a possible D gene is TRBD2 (5 bases). The germline V and J ends were trimmed by 4 bases and 7 bases, with 10 bases remaining between them. Germline loops: CDR1 MNHNS, CDR2 SASEGT. The CDR3 spans 13 residues. CDR3 nucleotides: TGTGCCAGCAGTGTTGAGGGAAACGGGGAGCTGTTTTTT. Its translation is CASSVEGNGELFF.

The V and J genes are TRBV11-2 and TRBJ2-3; D uncertain. CDR3 size: 14 residues. CDR1 and CDR2 (germline): SGHAT, FQNNGV. The V end was cut by 2 bases, the J end by 7 bases, with 13 bases between. In nucleotides, the CDR3 is TGTGCCAGCAGCTTATCAGACGGAACGTATACGCAGTATTTT. It yields the protein CASSLSDGTYTQYF.

CDR3 in amino acids: CATRLGAAPTDTQYF. The CDR3 DNA sequence: TGTGCCACCAGACTCGGCGCGGCACCCACAGATACGCAGTATTTT. This chain joins TRBV6-1 and TRBJ2-3; D unclear. CDR1 and CDR2 from the germline V gene are MNHNS and SASEGT. V was clipped by 10 bases and J by 2 bases, with 19 bases between them. The CDR3 has 15 residues.

The chain is built from TRBV15 and TRBJ1-2, with 8 bases lining up with TRBD1. CDR1 LNHNV and CDR2 YYDKDF come from the germline V gene (reference sequence). CDR3 size: 15 residues. With V trimmed by 5 bases and J by 2 bases, 7 bases remained unmatched. The CDR3 loop is CATSERRDRNYGYTF. The CDR3 region has the DNA TGTGCCACCAGCGAACGCCGGGACAGGAACTATGGCTACACCTTC.

The chain recombines TRBV19 with TRBJ1-6; D unclear. This CDR3 has 14 amino acids. With 1 base removed from V and 8 bases from J, the gap between germline ends came to 9 bases. In germline, CDR1 is LNHDA, CDR2 SQIVND (reference sequence). In DNA form, the CDR3 reads TGTGCCAGTAGTATAGTCGGAACTCATTCACCCCTCCACTTT. Protein product: CASSIVGTHSPLHF.

This chain joins TRBV5-1 and TRBJ2-3, with D perhaps TRBD1 (5 bases). The V end lost 3 bases, the J end lost 0 bases, and 23 bases lay between the germline ends. This CDR3 is built from 19 residues. Per germline, CDR1 SGHRS and CDR2 YFSETQ. The CDR3: CASSWRNRPTKSSTDTQYF. DNA of the CDR3: TGCGCCAGCAGCTGGCGCAACAGGCCCACCAAATCTAGCACAGATACGCAGTATTTT.

The chain joins TRBV6-5 to TRBJ1-5, with D uncertain. With 6 bases removed from V and 0 bases from J, the gap between germline ends came to 12 bases. CDR1 and CDR2 (germline): MNHEY, SVGAGI. There are 15 residues in the CDR3. The CDR3 protein is CASRPGGVSNQPQHF. The CDR3 DNA follows: TGTGCCAGCAGACCCGGCGGGGTTAGCAATCAGCCCCAGCATTTT.